These 27 T cell receptor beta chains were sequenced from one sample in a study of T cells in women clearing cervical HPV infection. Repertoires were generated with immunoSEQ multiplex PCR, while TCRdb's copy carries only in-frame clones and drops some. The listing contains 25,000 to 35,000 clones. Sequenced sample: blood buffy coat. Every receptor here comes from a woman between 18 and 69 years old with a cervical HPV16 infection that either progressed to CIN3+ or cleared (not recorded which).

On this clone: The CDR3 end falls 3 residues outside the read, so it is completed with the germline J gene. This rearrangement joins TRBV2 to TRBJ1-2; D unclear. V lost 7 bases and J lost 6, with 15 bases in between. This CDR3 has 13 amino acids. Germline V gene data show CDR1 as SNHLY and CDR2 as FYNNEI. CDR3 protein: CASKWVDFDGYTF. The CDR3 bases that were read are TGTGCCAGCAAGTGGGTAGACTTTGATGGC.

About this clone itself: The missing CDR3 end, 3 residues past where the read stops, is filled in from the germline J gene. This chain connects TRBV6-2 or TRBV6-3 to TRBJ2-3; D is ambiguous. Trimming stripped 4 bases from V and 3 bases from J, with 14 bases between. In germline, CDR1 is MNHEY, CDR2 SVGEGT. This CDR3 is 15 amino acids long. This CDR3 reads CASSSRGLRTDTQYF. CDR3 DNA, as far as it was read: TGTGCCAGCAGTTCCAGAGGTCTGAGGACAGATACG.

CDR3 bases read: TGTGCCAGCAGTGATACAGGGAAAGCTGGAAACACC. It yields the protein CASSDTGKAGNT. Given in full, the CDR3 is CASSDTGKAGNTIYF. The V call is TRBV6-1, the J call TRBJ1-3; tentatively, D is TRBD1 (6 bases). The missing CDR3 end, 3 residues past where the read stops, is filled in from the germline J gene. V lost 3 bases and J 2 bases, leaving 11 bases between the germline ends. Per germline, CDR1 MNHNS and CDR2 SASEGT. The CDR3 extends over 15 amino acids.

On this clone itself: The read comes to an end 3 residues before the CDR3 does, leaving the germline J gene to fill in the end. This chain uses TRBV19 with TRBJ1-1; possible D gene TRBD1, 6 bases. From germline, CDR1 is LNHDA and CDR2 SQIVND (reference sequence). The CDR3 consists of 12 residues. The covered CDR3 bases are TGTGCCAGTAGTATATTACAGGGAAGG. Protein product: CASSILQGR. The full CDR3 is CASSILQGRAFF.

A remark on this clone: The CDR3 end falls 3 residues outside the read, so it is completed with the germline J gene. The chain couples TRBV6-2 or TRBV6-3 to TRBJ2-3; perhaps TRBD1 as D (6 bases). Germline V gives CDR1 MNHEY, CDR2 SVGEGT. The V end lost 5 bases, the J end lost 6 bases, and 21 bases lay between the germline ends. CDR3 length equals 16 residues. The covered CDR3 bases are TGTGCCAGCAGTACCTCCGGGACACCTATCAGGGATACG. As protein: CASSTSGTPIRDT. In full, the CDR3 reads CASSTSGTPIRDTQYF.

For this clone: The CDR3 goes on 3 residues after the read ends, and that part is filled in from the germline J gene. This chain links TRBV20-1 with TRBJ2-1, with TRBD2 matching over 10 bases. The V gene's germline CDR1 is DFQATT and CDR2 SNEGSKA (reference sequence). Trimming at V came to 3 bases and at J to 4 bases, leaving 3 bases not matched to a gene. The CDR3 is 14 residues long. CDR3 bases read: TGCAGTGCTAGGAAACTAGCGGGGTACAATGAG. Its protein product is CSARKLAGYNE. The CDR3 reads in full as CSARKLAGYNEQFF.

For this clone: The CDR3 end lies 3 residues beyond the end of the read and is filled in from the germline J gene. This sequence joins TRBV18 and TRBJ2-3; the D is unclear. The germline V gene encodes CDR1 KGHSH and CDR2 LQKENI. The CDR3 totals 15 residues. V was pared by 0 bases and J by 2 bases, with 9 bases between. CDR3 amino acids: CASSPPARSTDTQYF. Incomplete CDR3 DNA: TGTGCCAGCTCACCACCGGCCAGATCCACAGATACG.

Concerning this clone itself: The CDR3 extends 3 residues past the end of the read, so its final part is completed from the germline J gene. The chain employs TRBV20-1 and TRBJ2-1; 8 nucleotides match TRBD2. V dropped 8 bases and J dropped 2; count of bases not matched to a gene: 14. Germline CDR1 DFQATT, CDR2 SNEGSKA (reference sequence). CDR3 length: 16 amino acids. Here the CDR3 reads CSPERGLAGTYNEQFF. The sequenced part of the CDR3 DNA is TGCAGTCCCGAGAGGGGTCTAGCGGGTACCTACAATGAG.

Comment on this clone: The read stops 3 residues short of the end of the CDR3; the missing end is completed from the germline J gene. This chain links TRBV20-1 with TRBJ1-1; D uncertain. The V gene's germline CDR1 is DFQATT and CDR2 SNEGSKA (reference sequence). The length of the CDR3 is 12 residues. CDR3: CSASPSHSEAFF. CDR3 DNA, as far as it was read: TGCAGTGCTTCCCCCAGCCACAGCGAA.

Remarks on this clone: The read is 3 residues too short to cover the CDR3 end, so that end is filled in from the germline J gene. V usage is TRBV4-1 and J usage is TRBJ1-4; tentative D call: TRBD1 (5 bases). Germline V gene lookup returns CDR1 MGHRA and CDR2 YSYEKL. There are 13 residues in the CDR3. Trimming removed 3 bases from V and 8 bases from J, with 10 bases in between. The CDR3 protein is CASSQSRGEKLFF. The sequenced part of the CDR3 DNA is TGCGCCAGCAGCCAGTCTCGGGGGGAAAAA.

About this clone itself: The CDR3 end lies 3 residues beyond the end of the read and is filled in from the germline J gene. The rearrangement links TRBV4-1 to TRBJ2-3, with D unclear. Germline V gene lookup returns CDR1 MGHRA and CDR2 YSYEKL. The CDR3 runs 15 residues. Trimming took off 4 bases at V and 1 base at J, with 12 bases between the two ends. The CDR3 loop is CASSPTWAGTDTQYF. CDR3 DNA, as far as it was read: TGCGCCAGCAGCCCGACGTGGGCCGGCACAGATACG.

The covered CDR3 bases are TGCGCCAGCAGCCAGGGGTTCTTAAGCACCGGGGAG. It encodes CASSQGFLSTGE. The full CDR3 reads CASSQGFLSTGELFF. The chain combines TRBV5-1 with TRBJ2-2; a weak D match, TRBD1 (6 bases). The read ends 3 residues shy of where the CDR3 ends; the end is completed using the germline J gene. Germline-derived CDR1 and CDR2 are SGHRS and YFSETQ. Deletions cut 4 bases from V and 4 bases from J, with 14 bases between. The CDR3 is 15 residues long.

Note on this clone: The read stops 3 residues short of the end of the CDR3; the missing end is completed from the germline J gene. The J gene is TRBJ1-5, the V gene TRBV30, with TRBD1 identical over 8 bases. Germline V gives CDR1 GTSNPN, CDR2 SVGIG (reference sequence). This CDR3 is 15 amino acids long. The V gene end was trimmed by 2 bases and the J gene end by 4 bases; junction bases not matched to a gene: 7. The CDR3 sequence: CAWSRRGQGNQPQHF. CDR3 DNA, as far as it was read: TGTGCCTGGAGTCGCAGGGGGCAGGGAAATCAGCCC.

As concerns this clone: The sequenced fragment ends 3 residues before the CDR3 boundary, so the rest is inferred from the germline J gene. The rearrangement links TRBV4-1 to TRBJ2-3; D ambiguous. The CDR3 totals 14 residues. The germline V gene encodes CDR1 MGHRA and CDR2 YSYEKL. Trimming cost V 0 bases and J 2 bases, with 6 bases left between them. Partial CDR3 DNA: TGCGCCAGCAGCCAAGATCCAGTCACAGATACG. Residues: CASSQDPVTDT. The entire CDR3 protein is CASSQDPVTDTQYF.

For this clone: With the read ending 3 residues before the CDR3 end, the germline J gene is used to fill in that end. The rearrangement links TRBV7-9 to TRBJ1-2, with D possibly matching TRBD1 (6 bases). The V end was cut by 3 bases, the J end by 0 bases, with 11 bases between. The CDR3 covers 15 residues. The germline V gene encodes CDR1 SEHNR and CDR2 FQNEAQ (reference sequence). The part of the CDR3 DNA that was read is TGTGCCAGCAGCTTCACAGGGATAGCTAACTATGGC. Its translation: CASSFTGIANYG. In full, the CDR3 is CASSFTGIANYGYTF.

Worth noting for this clone: The missing CDR3 end, 3 residues past where the read stops, is filled in from the germline J gene. The chain uses TRBV7-2 and TRBJ2-7; D call uncertain. The germline CDR1 and CDR2 sequences are SGHTA and FQGNSA. Trimming stripped 5 bases from V and 0 bases from J, with 8 bases between. This CDR3 has 13 amino acids. CDR3 bases read: TGTGCCAGCAGCCTTGGGCTCTCCTACGAG. This codes for CASSLGLSYE. The whole CDR3 sequence is CASSLGLSYEQYF.

Of note for this clone: The read stops 3 residues short of the end of the CDR3; the missing end is completed from the germline J gene. V gene TRBV6-2 or TRBV6-3 combines with J gene TRBJ2-7; D gene ambiguous. Per the germline V gene, CDR1 is MNHEY and CDR2 is SVGEGT. The CDR3 is 14 amino acids. V lost 6 bases, J lost 0 bases, and 12 bases lay in between. This chain's CDR3 is CASRSDWSSYEQYF. The CDR3 DNA, read in part, is TGTGCCAGCAGATCTGACTGGAGCTCCTACGAG.

Points on this clone: The sequence runs out 3 residues before the end of the CDR3; the remainder is reconstructed from the germline J gene. The V and J genes are TRBV6-1 and TRBJ1-6; TRBD1 aligns across 7 bases. Germline CDR1 reads MNHNS; CDR2 reads SASEGT. The CDR3 covers 14 residues. The V and J ends lost 3 bases and 11 bases, in that order; junction bases with no gene match: 7. Incomplete CDR3 DNA: TGTGCCAGCAGTGAGCGACAGGGTGACCCACCC. Protein sequence: CASSERQGDPP. The full CDR3 is CASSERQGDPPLHF.

As to this clone: The read comes to an end 3 residues before the CDR3 does, leaving the germline J gene to fill in the end. V usage is TRBV2 and J usage is TRBJ2-2; 9 nucleotides align to TRBD1. The CDR3 runs 16 residues. V lost 5 bases, J lost 3 bases, and 7 bases stayed unmatched. CDR1 and CDR2 (germline): SNHLY, FYNNEI. Partial CDR3 DNA: TGTGCCAGCAGTCCCGGGACAGGGATCTACACCGGGGAG. Translating it yields CASSPGTGIYTGE. The CDR3 as a whole reads CASSPGTGIYTGELFF.

The CDR3 bases that were read are TGTGCCAGCGTTTCCGGGGGGGCCGGAGATACG. Translation: CASVSGGAGDT. The full-length CDR3 reads as CASVSGGAGDTQYF. This sequence joins TRBV2 and TRBJ2-3, with 8 bases identical to TRBD2. The read terminates 3 residues before the CDR3 end, so the remaining end is supplied by the germline J gene. This CDR3 has 14 residues. From germline, CDR1 is SNHLY and CDR2 FYNNEI. The V gene end was trimmed by 8 bases and the J gene end by 5 bases; junction bases not matched to a gene: 9. Complete variable domain (other parts from reference TRBV2 and TRBJ2-3): EPEVTQTPSHQVTQMGQEVILRCVPISNHLYFYWYRQILGQKVEFLVSFYNNEISEKSEIFDDQFSVERPDGSNFTLKIRSTKLEDSAMYFCASVSGGAGDTQYFGPGTRLTVL.

As regards this clone: The read finishes 3 residues shy of the CDR3 end, and the germline J gene is used to complete it. The rearrangement uses TRBV6-1 and TRBJ2-1; 9 positions agree with TRBD2. Germline CDR1 is MNHNS and CDR2 is SASEGT. The CDR3 has 15 residues. J lost 5 bases, V lost 3 bases, and 5 bases had no gene match. CDR3 sequence: CASSEPGLAHNEQFF. The DNA read from the CDR3 is TGTGCCAGCAGTGAGCCGGGACTAGCCCACAATGAG.

Comments on this clone: From the germline J gene comes the end of the CDR3, since the read stops 3 residues before it. This chain uses TRBV20-1 with TRBJ2-5; the match to TRBD2 covers 7 bases. This CDR3 is built from 13 residues. The V gene's germline CDR1 is DFQATT and CDR2 SNEGSKA (reference sequence). The J segment lost 4 bases and the V segment lost 2 bases, leaving 4 bases of the junction unmatched. The chain's CDR3 is CSARPGGLETQYF. CDR3 DNA (partial): TGCAGTGCTAGACCGGGGGGATTAGAGACC.

Concerning this clone: Read sequence stops 3 residues before the CDR3 end, and the germline J gene provides the missing end. The genes are TRBV18 and TRBJ2-1; D remains ambiguous. Trimming cost V 3 bases and J 4 bases, with 7 bases left between them. This CDR3 is built from 13 residues. CDR1 is KGHSH and CDR2 is LQKENI in the germline V gene. CDR3 DNA, as far as it was read: TGTGCCAGCTCACCTTCCGTTTACAATGAG. This codes for CASSPSVYNE. Given in full, the CDR3 is CASSPSVYNEQFF. The whole variable domain, remainder taken from reference TRBV18 and TRBJ2-1, is NAGVMQNPRHLVRRRGQEARLRCSPMKGHSHVYWYRQLPEEGLKFMVYLQKENIIDESGMPKERFSAEFPKEGPSILRIQQVVRGDSAAYFCASSPSVYNEQFFGPGTRLTVL.

Regarding this clone: The CDR3 goes on 3 residues after the read ends, and that part is filled in from the germline J gene. The V gene is TRBV18, the J gene TRBJ2-1; TRBD2 is a possible D gene (5 bases). The germline V gene has CDR1 KGHSH and CDR2 LQKENI. The CDR3 runs to 14 residues. V lost 6 bases to trimming and J lost 1 base, with 10 bases between them. The chain's CDR3 is CASSNEGSYNEQFF. The sequenced CDR3 bases are TGTGCCAGCTCTAACGAGGGTTCCTACAATGAG. Drawing the rest from reference TRBV18 and TRBJ2-1, the complete variable domain is NAGVMQNPRHLVRRRGQEARLRCSPMKGHSHVYWYRQLPEEGLKFMVYLQKENIIDESGMPKERFSAEFPKEGPSILRIQQVVRGDSAAYFCASSNEGSYNEQFFGPGTRLTVL.

Worth noting for this clone: The missing CDR3 end, 3 residues past where the read stops, is filled in from the germline J gene. This chain connects TRBV18 to TRBJ2-7; D perhaps matches TRBD2 (6 bases). CDR3 length equals 15 residues. CDR1 is KGHSH, CDR2 LQKENI, per germline. Trimming left V 4 bases short and J 3 bases short, with 16 bases between. CDR3: CASSLSRGMVYEQYF. CDR3 DNA (partial): TGTGCCAGCTCACTCTCACGGGGGATGGTCTACGAG.

CDR3 DNA (partial): TGTGCCAGCAGCCCGGGACAGGAGAACAATGAG. Protein: CASSPGQENNE. In full, the CDR3 is CASSPGQENNEQFF. The chain employs TRBV6-4 and TRBJ2-1; 8 bases map to TRBD1. Sequencing ends 3 residues short of the CDR3 end; the germline J gene provides the rest. The CDR3 has 14 residues. Germline trimming cut 6 bases from V and 5 bases from J; bases unmatched to any gene: 6. Germline-derived CDR1 and CDR2 are MRHNA and SNTAGT.

As regards this clone: The read ends 3 residues early relative to the CDR3; the germline J gene fills the gap. V is TRBV7-6 and J is TRBJ1-4, with 8 bases lining up with TRBD1. CDR1 and CDR2 (germline): SGHVS, FNYEAQ. The CDR3 length is 15 residues. The V gene end was trimmed by 4 bases and the J gene end by 6 bases; junction bases not matched to a gene: 7. The CDR3 bases that were read are TGTGCCAGCAGCTCGGGGACAGGACCATATGAAAAA. Its translation: CASSSGTGPYEK. Given in full, the CDR3 is CASSSGTGPYEKLFF.